The 10 T cell receptor beta chains below were found in one sample sequenced in a study of radiotherapy plus CTLA-4 blockade in lung cancer. Method: immunoSEQ multiplex PCR; TCRdb's copy keeps in-frame clones and lacks some. This table has 75,000 to 95,000 clones, about two thirds appearing once. The sequencing used peripheral blood, collected from a patient treated with radiotherapy plus ipilimumab. The receptors were gathered from a human donor with non-small cell lung cancer that progressed on radiotherapy plus ipilimumab.

The V and J genes are TRBV19 and TRBJ2-6; 9 bases match TRBD1. With 7 bases clipped from V and 2 bases from J, the junction kept 12 bases outside the gene matches. CDR3 length: 18 amino acids. Germline assignment: CDR1 LNHDA and CDR2 SQIVND (reference sequence). The DNA for the CDR3 is TGTGCCAGTACCATCCTGGGAACAGGGGGCACTGGGGCCAACGTCCTGACTTTC. Translated, it gives CASTILGTGGTGANVLTF.

In this sample, this clone turned up a few times. This chain links TRBV30 with TRBJ1-4, with D tentatively TRBD1 (5 bases). Germline lookup yields CDR1 GTSNPN and CDR2 SVGIG (reference sequence). V dropped 5 bases and J dropped 8 bases, with 6 bases sitting between them. The CDR3 has 10 amino acids. DNA of the CDR3: TGTGCCTGGGGGACGGAAAAACTGTTTTTT. It specifies CAWGTEKLFF.

This chain uses TRBV13 with TRBJ1-1; D may be TRBD1 (5 bases). The germline gives CDR1 PRHDT, CDR2 FYEKMQ (reference sequence). This CDR3 spans 17 amino acids. V was trimmed by 3 bases and J by 6 bases, leaving 23 bases between them. The CDR3 nucleotides are TGTGCCAGCAGCTTTTACGGGGCCCCAAAGGCCGCGGCTGAAGCTTTCTTT. Translating it yields CASSFYGAPKAAAEAFF.

The V call is TRBV7-2, the J call TRBJ2-7; the D gene could be TRBD1 or TRBD2 (6 bases each). This CDR3 has 16 amino acids. Trimming removed 4 bases at V and 2 bases at J, with 18 bases between. Germline V lookup: CDR1 SGHTA, CDR2 FQGNSA. In DNA form, the CDR3 reads TGTGCCAGCAGCTCCTTATCTTACGGGGGCCCCTACGAGCAGTACTTC. Its protein is CASSSLSYGGPYEQYF.

As DNA, the CDR3 is TGTGCCAGCAGCTACACAAGGCCTAATGAAAAACTGTTTTTT. Encoded protein: CASSYTRPNEKLFF. The chain joins TRBV7-8 to TRBJ1-4; D gene uncertain. The CDR3 sequence is 14 residues long. Germline lookup yields CDR1 SGHVS and CDR2 FQNEAQ. Deletions cut 4 bases from V and 3 bases from J, with 9 bases between.

The chain links TRBV4-1 to TRBJ1-3; D remains unclear. The CDR3 totals 13 residues. Germline CDR1 reads MGHRA; CDR2 reads YSYEKL. V dropped 0 bases and J dropped 3 bases, with 3 bases sitting between them. The CDR3: CASSQDGGNTIYF. In nucleotides, the CDR3 is TGCGCCAGCAGCCAAGATGGTGGAAACACCATATATTTT.

This clone was counted a few times. The rearrangement uses TRBV6-1 and TRBJ2-1; 9 bases match TRBD1. The CDR3 is 13 residues long. Losses at the gene ends were 6 bases for V and 6 bases for J; bases not matched to a gene: 3. Looked up from germline, CDR1 is MNHNS and CDR2 is SASEGT. The CDR3 loop reads CASRQGASNEQFF. CDR3 DNA sequence: TGTGCCAGCAGACAGGGGGCAAGCAATGAGCAGTTCTTC.

The V and J genes are TRBV5-4 and TRBJ1-3, with D possibly being TRBD1 (6 bases). CDR1 is SGHNT and CDR2 is YYREEE in the germline V gene (reference sequence). This CDR3 has 17 residues. The V end was cut by 0 bases, the J end by 2 bases, with 15 bases between. This CDR3 reads CASSLGSPGVTGNTIYF. The CDR3 DNA sequence: TGTGCCAGCAGCTTGGGAAGTCCAGGGGTAACTGGAAACACCATATATTTT.

V gene TRBV29-1 combines with J gene TRBJ2-3; D may match TRBD1 or TRBD2 (6 bases each). The CDR3 length is 14 residues. From germline, CDR1 is SQVTM and CDR2 ANQGSEA. V shed 6 bases and J shed 6 bases, with 19 bases lying between them. The DNA for the CDR3 is TGCAGCGTCCCAGTCTCGGGGGCGATGGATACGCAGTATTTT. Its protein product is CSVPVSGAMDTQYF.

In this sample, this clone turned up a few times. The V gene is TRBV29-1, the J gene TRBJ2-7, with D perhaps assigned TRBD1 or TRBD2 (6 bases each). The CDR3 runs 13 residues. Germline loops: CDR1 SQVTM, CDR2 ANQGSEA. V lost 0 bases to trimming and J lost 7 bases, with 13 bases between them. DNA for the CDR3: TGCAGCGTTGAAGATGGAGGAGGGGGTGAGCAGTACTTC. Residues: CSVEDGGGGEQYF.